The TCR beta chain under discussion was sequenced for a study of blood T cells in healthy people across ages. Study findings and constraints: Unsorted PBMCs blocked a conclusive comparison of naive and antigen-experienced cells.

The CDR3 covers 16 residues. Germline-derived CDR1 and CDR2 are SGHRS and YFSETQ. Trimming cost V 1 base and J 0 bases, with 12 bases left between them. Combining a sample-barcoded 5' primer with a J-beta primer mix, a second PCR ran for 7 to 11 cycles. TCRdb recomputed calls from the 5' RACE reads with MiXCR, one row per CDR3 protein. In the table there are around 870,000 distinct CDR3 sequences, 29% of which are singletons. This clonotype occurred many times. Its antigen is still unknown. The chain couples TRBV5-1 to TRBJ2-3; possibly TRBD2 for D (6 bases). The specimen was blood. The source of this sequence is a woman of 80 years or more in good health. CDR3 in amino acids: CASSLRGGASTDTQYF. The CDR3 nucleotides are TGCGCCAGCAGCTTGCGAGGCGGGGCAAGCACAGATACGCAGTATTTT.